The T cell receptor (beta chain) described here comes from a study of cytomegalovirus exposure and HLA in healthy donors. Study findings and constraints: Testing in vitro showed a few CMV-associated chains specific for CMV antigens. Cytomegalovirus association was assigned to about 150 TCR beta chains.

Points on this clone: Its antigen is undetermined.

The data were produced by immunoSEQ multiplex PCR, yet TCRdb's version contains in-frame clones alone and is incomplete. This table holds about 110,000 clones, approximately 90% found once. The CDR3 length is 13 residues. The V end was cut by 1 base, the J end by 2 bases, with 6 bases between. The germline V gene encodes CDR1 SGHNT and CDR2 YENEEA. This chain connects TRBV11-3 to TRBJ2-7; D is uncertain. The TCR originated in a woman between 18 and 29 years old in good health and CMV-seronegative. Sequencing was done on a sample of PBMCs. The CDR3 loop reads CASSLGRAYEQYF. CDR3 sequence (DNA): TGTGCCAGCAGCTTAGGCCGGGCCTACGAGCAGTACTTC.